This passage covers 30 T cell receptor beta chains from one sample sequenced in a study of T cell changes during pregnancy in multiple sclerosis. The method was immunoSEQ multiplex PCR; TCRdb's version includes in-frame clones alone and lacks a portion of them. The sample has roughly 80,000 clones; 92% are singletons. Sequenced material: peripheral blood, taken before pregnancy. These receptors all come from a female donor with multiple sclerosis, enrolled in a pregnancy study.

The rearrangement links TRBV5-6 to TRBJ1-5; 7 bases match TRBD1. Germline V gene lookup returns CDR1 SGHDT and CDR2 YYEEEE. V lost 0 bases, J lost 7 bases, and 10 bases stayed unmatched. The CDR3 loop spans 16 amino acids. CDR3 residues: CASSLGLNDRVQPQHF. The CDR3 DNA sequence: TGTGCCAGCAGCTTGGGGTTGAATGACAGGGTCCAGCCCCAGCATTTT.

A few counts support this clone. CDR3 in DNA: TGTGCCTGGAGTGTGGTACTTCGGGAAGCTTTCTTT. This codes for CAWSVVLREAFF. The V call is TRBV30, the J call TRBJ1-1; D is unresolved. CDR1 and CDR2 from the germline V gene are GTSNPN and SVGIG (reference sequence). With 0 bases removed from V and 8 bases from J, the gap between germline ends came to 10 bases. The CDR3 extends over 12 amino acids.

The chain links TRBV5-1 to TRBJ2-5, with 10 bases aligning to TRBD1. V trimming: 6 bases; J trimming: 4 bases; junction bases outside the gene matches: 6. Germline V CDR1 and CDR2: SGHRS, YFSETQ. The CDR3 has 14 residues. The CDR3 region has the DNA TGCGCCAGCACCGGACAGGGGGAGGGAGAGACCCAGTACTTC. This gives the protein CASTGQGEGETQYF.

The chain carries TRBV9 and TRBJ2-3; 9 bases align to TRBD2. This CDR3 region has 16 residues. The V gene end was trimmed by 3 bases and the J gene end by 7 bases; junction bases not matched to a gene: 12. CDR1 is SGDLS, CDR2 YYNGEE, per germline. In nucleotides, the CDR3 is TGTGCCAGCAGCGCCCTTGCGGGGGGGAGTTCTTATACGCAGTATTTT. It is translated as CASSALAGGSSYTQYF. The entire variable domain, with the rest obtained from reference TRBV9 and TRBJ2-3, is as follows: DSGVTQTPKHLITATGQRVTLRCSPRSGDLSVYWYQQSLDQGLQFLIQYYNGEERAKGNILERFSAQQFPDLHSELNLSSLELGDSALYFCASSALAGGSSYTQYFGPGTRLTVL.

The chain couples TRBV6-5 to TRBJ2-5; a possible D gene is TRBD1 (5 bases). CDR3 length: 16 amino acids. Trimming shortened V by 4 bases and J by 4 bases, and 19 bases separated the two germline ends. Germline V lookup: CDR1 MNHEY, CDR2 SVGAGI. The CDR3 coding sequence is TGTGCCAGCAGTTTTCGGACCGTGGGGCCTGGAGAGACCCAGTACTTC. Translated, it gives CASSFRTVGPGETQYF.

The rearrangement links TRBV19 to TRBJ1-1, with 8 positions matching TRBD1. The CDR3 contains 14 residues. With V trimmed by 6 bases and J by 2 bases, 5 bases remained unmatched. The V gene's germline CDR1 is LNHDA and CDR2 SQIVND (reference sequence). CDR3 sequence: CASSLQGANTEAFF. The CDR3 region has the DNA TGTGCCAGTAGCCTCCAGGGGGCTAACACTGAAGCTTTCTTT.

This clone occurred once. CDR3 region: CASSSSSGGAYNEQFF. CDR3 bases: TGCGCCAGCAGCTCCTCTAGCGGGGGGGCCTACAATGAGCAGTTCTTC. The chain is built from TRBV5-1 and TRBJ2-1, with 12 bases aligning to TRBD2. With V trimmed by 3 bases and J by 2 bases, 3 bases remained unmatched. Germline assignment: CDR1 SGHRS and CDR2 YFSETQ. There are 16 residues in the CDR3.

The gene calls are TRBV27 and TRBJ2-2; 9 bases align to TRBD1. The CDR3 is 14 amino acids. Germline-derived CDR1 and CDR2 are MNHEY and SMNVEV (reference sequence). V shed 8 bases, J shed 8 bases, and the junction held 9 bases outside the gene matches. The CDR3 DNA follows: TGTGCCAGCGGTCAGACAGGGGGTGCGGGGGAGCTGTTTTTT. As protein: CASGQTGGAGELFF.

The chain has TRBV6-5 and TRBJ2-4, with a tentative D call TRBD1 (6 bases). The CDR3 runs to 16 residues. Per the germline V gene, CDR1 is MNHEY and CDR2 is SVGAGI. V lost 0 bases to trimming and J lost 6 bases, with 15 bases between them. The CDR3 reads CASSYSTGHVGNIQYF. For the CDR3, the DNA is TGTGCCAGCAGTTACTCAACAGGGCACGTCGGAAACATTCAGTACTTC.

The chain employs TRBV5-1 and TRBJ1-2; 9 positions agree with TRBD1. The CDR3 length is 14 residues. In germline, CDR1 is SGHRS, CDR2 YFSETQ. V trimming: 4 bases; J trimming: 5 bases; junction bases outside the gene matches: 6. CDR3 region: CASSLGTGYYGYTF. The CDR3 region has the DNA TGCGCCAGCAGCCTAGGGACAGGGTATTATGGCTACACCTTC.

The J gene is TRBJ1-1, the V gene TRBV27; D is uncertain. With 3 bases removed from V and 0 bases from J, the gap between germline ends came to 5 bases. Germline V gives CDR1 MNHEY, CDR2 SMNVEV (reference sequence). CDR3 length: 13 amino acids. CDR3 sequence reads: CASSLFMNTEAFF. The CDR3 DNA is TGTGCCAGCAGTTTGTTTATGAACACTGAAGCTTTCTTT.

This chain joins TRBV7-2 and TRBJ1-4, with D maybe TRBD1 (5 bases). Germline V gene sequence: CDR1 SGHTA, CDR2 FQGNSA. The CDR3 consists of 15 residues. Trimming removed 5 bases from V and 4 bases from J, with 14 bases in between. The CDR3: CASSPLGGGNEKLFF. The CDR3 DNA reads TGTGCCAGCAGCCCTCTGGGGGGTGGTAATGAAAAACTGTTTTTT. Drawing the rest from reference TRBV7-2 and TRBJ1-4, the complete variable domain is GAGVSQSPSNKVTEKGKDVELRCDPISGHTALYWYRQSLGQGLEFLIYFQGNSAPDKSGLPSDRFSAERTGGSVSTLTIQRTQQEDSAVYLCASSPLGGGNEKLFFGSGTQLSVL.

The chain uses TRBV12-5 and TRBJ2-7; 12 nucleotides align to TRBD1. V shed 0 bases, J shed 7 bases, and the junction held 13 bases outside the gene matches. From germline, CDR1 is LGHNT and CDR2 FRNRAP. This CDR3 is built from 18 residues. CDR3 nucleotide sequence: TGTGCTAGTGGTTTGGTACTAGCGATGGGACAGGGGGCGAAAGAGCAGTACTTC. It codes for CASGLVLAMGQGAKEQYF.

This chain connects TRBV5-6 to TRBJ1-3, with a possible D match to TRBD1 (6 bases). Germline values: CDR1 SGHDT, CDR2 YYEEEE. The CDR3 runs 14 residues. Trimming removed 2 bases from V and 1 base from J, with 7 bases in between. CDR3 bases: TGTGCCAGCAGCTTTACAGGGTCTGGAAACACCATATATTTT. Amino acid sequence: CASSFTGSGNTIYF.

V is TRBV6-5 and J is TRBJ1-4; D remains ambiguous. V was trimmed by 6 bases and J by 0 bases, leaving 11 bases between them. This CDR3 is built from 15 residues. Germline lookup yields CDR1 MNHEY and CDR2 SVGAGI. This CDR3 is CASRNAPSTNEKLFF. As DNA, the CDR3 is TGTGCCAGCAGAAACGCGCCTTCAACTAATGAAAAACTGTTTTTT.

The chain is built from TRBV5-1 and TRBJ1-1; TRBD1 matches 7 bases. The CDR3 is made up of 12 amino acids. Germline-derived CDR1 and CDR2 are SGHRS and YFSETQ. The V gene end was trimmed by 5 bases and the J gene end by 5 bases; junction bases not matched to a gene: 3. CDR3 in amino acids: CASSRGLTEAFF. The CDR3 DNA reads as TGCGCCAGCAGTAGGGGGCTAACTGAAGCTTTCTTT. The whole variable domain, remainder taken from reference TRBV5-1 and TRBJ1-1, is KAGVTQTPRYLIKTRGQQVTLSCSPISGHRSVSWYQQTPGQGLQFLFEYFSETQRNKGNFPGRFSGRQFSNSRSEMNVSTLELGDSALYLCASSRGLTEAFFGQGTRLTVV.

The chain couples TRBV7-8 to TRBJ1-2, with 12 nucleotides matching TRBD1. The germline gives CDR1 SGHVS, CDR2 FQNEAQ. The V and J ends lost 4 bases and 8 bases, in that order; junction bases with no gene match: 11. This CDR3 is 16 amino acids long. The CDR3, as DNA: TGTGCCAGCAGCTGGGGGACAGGGGGCCGCCTGGAAGGCTACACCTTC. Amino acid sequence: CASSWGTGGRLEGYTF.

The CDR3 DNA sequence: TGCGCCAGCGGCCCGGGGGGGAGGACGAACACTGAAGCTTTCTTT. It is translated as CASGPGGRTNTEAFF. The rearrangement links TRBV5-1 to TRBJ1-1, with D perhaps TRBD1 (5 bases). The CDR3 covers 15 residues. The germline V gene has CDR1 SGHRS and CDR2 YFSETQ. Trimming stripped 7 bases from V and 1 base from J, with 17 bases between. The full variable domain, completed using reference TRBV5-1 and TRBJ1-1, is KAGVTQTPRYLIKTRGQQVTLSCSPISGHRSVSWYQQTPGQGLQFLFEYFSETQRNKGNFPGRFSGRQFSNSRSEMNVSTLELGDSALYLCASGPGGRTNTEAFFGQGTRLTVV.

The chain joins TRBV5-6 to TRBJ1-1, with D maybe TRBD1 (6 bases). Between the trimmed V and J ends, which lost 4 bases and 2 bases, there was a span of 12 bases. Germline V CDR1 and CDR2: SGHDT, YYEEEE. This CDR3 is 14 amino acids long. CDR3 DNA sequence: TGTGCCAGCAGCCCAGGGGCGGGCAACACTGAAGCTTTCTTT. Residues: CASSPGAGNTEAFF.

The CDR3 nucleotides read TGCAGCGTTGAGAGTATCACAGATACGCAGTATTTT. Amino acid sequence: CSVESITDTQYF. The chain couples TRBV29-1 to TRBJ2-3, with D unresolved. The CDR3 consists of 12 residues. CDR1 is SQVTM and CDR2 is ANQGSEA in the germline V gene. V lost 3 bases and J lost 2, with 6 bases in between.

The rearrangement uses TRBV16 and TRBJ1-5; tentatively, D is TRBD1 (5 bases). The ends were cut back, 4 bases at V and 5 bases at J, with 18 bases in the middle. Germline V gene lookup returns CDR1 KGHSY and CDR2 FQNENV. The CDR3 contains 16 residues. CDR3 nucleotides: TGTGCCAGCAGCCTCCGGTGGGGCGGGACCCATCAGCCCCAGCATTTT. Translated: CASSLRWGGTHQPQHF.

This chain uses TRBV5-1 with TRBJ1-2; D is unclear. The CDR3 runs to 12 residues. Trimming took 0 bases from V and 4 from J, leaving 4 bases between them. CDR1 SGHRS and CDR2 YFSETQ come from the germline V gene. DNA of the CDR3: TGCGCCAGCAGCTTGGACGGCTATGGCTACACCTTC. It yields the protein CASSLDGYGYTF.

The rearrangement links TRBV14 to TRBJ1-1; 9 nucleotides align to TRBD1. Trimming cost V 5 bases and J 5 bases; bases outside gene matches: 3. Germline lookup yields CDR1 SGHDN and CDR2 FVKESK. This CDR3 region has 13 residues. This chain's CDR3 is CASSNRGLTEAFF. Written as DNA, the CDR3 is TGTGCCAGCAGCAACAGGGGGCTAACTGAAGCTTTCTTT.

This rearrangement joins TRBV30 to TRBJ2-3, with TRBD2 matching 10 bases. Trimming took 2 bases from V and 3 from J; bases not matched to a gene: 5. Germline CDR1 is GTSNPN and CDR2 is SVGIG (reference sequence). CDR3 length: 15 amino acids. The DNA for the CDR3 is TGTGCCTGGAGTCCACTGGGACTAGCGACAGATACGCAGTATTTT. The encoded protein is CAWSPLGLATDTQYF.

The chain carries TRBV5-6 and TRBJ2-3; 7 nucleotides align to TRBD2. The junction had 10 bases not matched to a gene; V was cut back by 0 bases and J by 6 bases. The CDR3 runs to 16 residues. Per the germline V gene, CDR1 is SGHDT and CDR2 is YYEEEE. The CDR3 is CASSLAAGGGRDTQYF. CDR3 DNA sequence: TGTGCCAGCAGCTTGGCAGCCGGCGGGGGTAGGGATACGCAGTATTTT.

The chain uses TRBV5-1 and TRBJ1-5, with no clear D. Trimming took off 0 bases at V and 5 bases at J, with 21 bases between the two ends. Germline CDR1 and CDR2: SGHRS and YFSETQ. The CDR3 totals 18 residues. The CDR3 loop is CASSLEGSVSSSDQPQHF. The CDR3 DNA reads as TGCGCCAGCAGCTTGGAAGGTTCGGTCTCTAGCAGCGATCAGCCCCAGCATTTT.

This chain connects TRBV19 to TRBJ1-2, with 10 positions matching TRBD1. Looked up from germline, CDR1 is LNHDA and CDR2 is SQIVND (reference sequence). V was pared by 4 bases and J by 3 bases, with 14 bases of the junction left unmatched. CDR3 length: 18 residues. CDR3 residues: CASSRTRTGGSAYYGYTF. The CDR3 nucleotides are TGTGCCAGTAGTAGGACCCGGACAGGGGGTTCTGCATACTATGGCTACACCTTC. The complete variable domain, with remaining parts taken from reference TRBV19 and TRBJ1-2, reads DGGITQSPKYLFRKEGQNVTLSCEQNLNHDAMYWYRQDPGQGLRLIYYSQIVNDFQKGDIAEGYSVSREKKESFPLTVTSAQKNPTAFYLCASSRTRTGGSAYYGYTFGSGTRLTVV.

This chain connects TRBV7-3 to TRBJ2-1, with TRBD2 identical over 9 bases. Germline V gene sequence: CDR1 SGHTA, CDR2 FQGTGA. Trimming cost V 5 bases and J 4 bases; bases outside gene matches: 9. The CDR3 consists of 16 residues. The CDR3 loop is CASSPGYAGGYNEQFF. CDR3 sequence (DNA): TGTGCCAGCAGCCCCGGATATGCGGGGGGGTACAATGAGCAGTTCTTC. Together with reference TRBV7-3 and TRBJ2-1, the CDR3 gives the full variable domain: GAGVSQTPSNKVTEKGKYVELRCDPISGHTALYWYRQSLGQGPEFLIYFQGTGAADDSGLPNDRFFAVRPEGSVSTLKIQRTERGDSAVYLCASSPGYAGGYNEQFFGPGTRLTVL.

This chain uses TRBV10-1 with TRBJ1-1; 11 bases match TRBD1. The CDR3 runs to 13 residues. Germline CDR1 and CDR2: WNHNN and SYGVQD (reference sequence). J was trimmed by 11 bases and V by 5 bases; bases with no gene match: 7. The CDR3 coding sequence is TGCGCCAGCAGTCCCGGGACAGGGGGGAGTGCTTTCTTT. As protein: CASSPGTGGSAFF.

Notes on this clone: The junction shows a germline mismatch at one end, possibly a read error. The chain couples TRBV7-7 to TRBJ1-4; D gene ambiguous. This CDR3 is 13 amino acids long. CDR1 SSHAT and CDR2 FNYEAQ come from the germline V gene (reference sequence). The CDR3 reads CASSLKEGGKLFF. The CDR3 coding sequence is TGTGCTAGCAGCTTGAAAGAAGGCGGAAAACTGTTTTTT.